Each of the 28 T cell receptor beta chains below was sequenced from the same sample in a study of cytomegalovirus exposure and HLA in healthy donors. PCR amplification relied on 60 Vbeta primers (plus 13 Jbeta primers). Profiled with immunoSEQ multiplex PCR; TCRdb holds only in-frame clones, not every one. This table holds about 160,000 clones, roughly four fifths found once. The sample was PBMCs. The source is a male donor in good health and CMV-seropositive.

In this sample, this clone turned up a few times. Other DNA variants within this sample encode the same CDR3. This chain links TRBV7-2 with TRBJ1-1; no clear D. The germline V gene encodes CDR1 SGHTA and CDR2 FQGNSA. The CDR3 spans 14 residues. The V and J ends lost 5 bases and 1 base respectively, with 11 bases between them. Here the CDR3 reads CASSLDVRNTEAFF. CDR3 bases: TGTGCCAGCAGCCTTGATGTTAGGAACACTGAAGCTTTCTTT.

This clone was recorded once. The rearrangement links TRBV19 to TRBJ2-7, with D possibly being TRBD2 (5 bases). The CDR3 has 14 amino acids. Germline lookup yields CDR1 LNHDA and CDR2 SQIVND (reference sequence). V lost 1 base and J lost 2, with 9 bases in between. The DNA for the CDR3 is TGTGCCAGTAGTATAGGGGGAGCAACCTACGAGCAGTACTTC. It translates to CASSIGGATYEQYF.

J is TRBJ1-3 and V is TRBV5-1, with D perhaps matching TRBD1 (6 bases). V lost 4 bases to trimming and J lost 0 bases, with 11 bases between them. Germline CDR1 reads SGHRS; CDR2 reads YFSETQ. The CDR3 extends over 15 amino acids. Written as DNA, the CDR3 is TGCGCCAGCAGCCCGGACAGTCTCTCTGGAAACACCATATATTTT. Protein sequence: CASSPDSLSGNTIYF.

Remarks on this clone: As the CDR3 is not closed by the conserved phenylalanine or tryptophan, this likely results from a read error. The CDR3 DNA reads TGTGCCAGCAGCCCCGGGACAGGGAGACCTTACGAGCAGTACCTC. Amino acid sequence: CASSPGTGRPYEQYL. This chain joins TRBV7-8 and TRBJ2-7; 9 nucleotides match TRBD1. This CDR3 region has 15 residues. Germline lookup yields CDR1 SGHVS and CDR2 FQNEAQ. The J segment lost 4 bases and the V segment lost 5 bases, leaving 9 bases of the junction unmatched.

This chain links TRBV25-1 with TRBJ1-1, with D tentatively TRBD1 (6 bases). Germline V gene sequence: CDR1 MGHDK, CDR2 SYGVNS. The V end was cut by 8 bases, the J end by 6 bases, with 16 bases between. The CDR3 covers 13 residues. The CDR3 region is CASGPQGMAEAFF. In nucleotides, the CDR3 is TGTGCCAGCGGTCCGCAGGGGATGGCTGAAGCTTTCTTT.

The chain combines TRBV15 with TRBJ2-6; 9 nucleotides agree with TRBD1. Trimming at V came to 4 bases and at J to 0 bases, leaving 1 base not matched to a gene. The CDR3 consists of 16 residues. The V gene's germline CDR1 is LNHNV and CDR2 YYDKDF (reference sequence). CDR3 region: CATSTGQGSGANVLTF. CDR3 nucleotides: TGTGCCACCAGCACGGGACAGGGCTCTGGGGCCAACGTCCTGACTTTC. The full variable domain, in which reference TRBV15 and TRBJ2-6 provide the parts outside the CDR3, is DAMVIQNPRYQVTQFGKPVTLSCSQTLNHNVMYWYQQKSSQAPKLLFHYYDKDFNNEADTPDNFQSRRPNTSFCFLDIRSPGLGDTAMYLCATSTGQGSGANVLTFGAGSRLTVL.

The chain is built from TRBV27 and TRBJ2-7; TRBD2 aligns across 11 bases. The trim removed 5 bases at V and 0 bases at J, leaving 18 bases unmatched. The germline CDR1 and CDR2 sequences are MNHEY and SMNVEV (reference sequence). The length of the CDR3 is 20 residues. The DNA of the CDR3 is TGTGCCAGCAGTAATGTACCCGGGACTAGCGGCTTAACGAGCTCCTACGAGCAGTACTTC. This sequence encodes CASSNVPGTSGLTSSYEQYF.

The chain joins TRBV7-6 to TRBJ1-1; D remains ambiguous. Deletions cut 2 bases from V and 1 base from J, with 8 bases between. The CDR3 spans 14 residues. Germline values: CDR1 SGHVS, CDR2 FNYEAQ. The CDR3 spells CASSLSTANTEAFF. Written as DNA, the CDR3 is TGTGCCAGCAGCTTATCAACAGCGAACACTGAAGCTTTCTTT.

The count of this clone is one. The chain employs TRBV30 and TRBJ1-5, with 7 bases lining up with TRBD1. The V segment lost 3 bases and the J segment 5 bases; nucleotides outside the gene matches: 4. Germline assignment: CDR1 GTSNPN and CDR2 SVGIG (reference sequence). The CDR3 runs to 13 residues. Here the CDR3 reads CAWRTGFDQPQHF. CDR3 bases: TGTGCCTGGAGGACAGGGTTTGATCAGCCCCAGCATTTT.

The V call is TRBV11-2, the J call TRBJ2-3; D unclear. The germline CDR1 and CDR2 sequences are SGHAT and FQNNGV. This CDR3 region has 14 residues. Trimming removed 5 bases at V and 1 base at J, with 10 bases between. The CDR3 DNA reads TGTGCCAGCAGCGGGTACCGGGGCACAGATACGCAGTATTTT. It translates to CASSGYRGTDTQYF.

The rearrangement joins TRBV30 to TRBJ2-7; no definite D call. The CDR3 is 12 residues long. Germline V gene data show CDR1 as GTSNPN and CDR2 as SVGIG (reference sequence). V was clipped by 2 bases and J by 1 base, with 6 bases between them. The CDR3 here is CAWSSTSYEQYF. The CDR3 nucleotides read TGTGCCTGGAGTTCGACATCCTACGAGCAGTACTTC.

This CDR3 reads CSVGARTNTGELFF. DNA for the CDR3: TGCAGCGTTGGCGCCAGGACGAACACCGGGGAGCTGTTTTTT. The chain joins TRBV29-1 to TRBJ2-2, with D uncertain. V shed 4 bases and J shed 0 bases, with 9 bases lying between them. This CDR3 comprises 14 residues. Germline V gene sequence: CDR1 SQVTM, CDR2 ANQGSEA.

The chain is built from TRBV2 and TRBJ1-2; 9 bases align to TRBD1. V shed 5 bases, J shed 4 bases, and the junction held 8 bases outside the gene matches. The CDR3 has 15 amino acids. Germline-derived CDR1 and CDR2 are SNHLY and FYNNEI. CDR3: CASSIDRGDLYGYTF. The CDR3 bases are TGTGCCAGCAGTATTGACAGGGGGGACCTCTATGGCTACACCTTC.

This clone showed up just once. The J gene is TRBJ2-7, the V gene TRBV5-6; the D is unclear. V was trimmed by 6 bases and J by 0 bases, leaving 10 bases between them. This CDR3 spans 13 amino acids. Looked up from germline, CDR1 is SGHDT and CDR2 is YYEEEE. The CDR3 region is CASIQTASYEQYF. CDR3 coding DNA: TGTGCCAGCATCCAGACTGCCTCCTACGAGCAGTACTTC.

V usage is TRBV6-4 and J usage is TRBJ2-2; D ambiguous. There are 12 residues in the CDR3. The V end lost 4 bases, the J end lost 7 bases, and 7 bases lay between the germline ends. Germline V gives CDR1 MRHNA, CDR2 SNTAGT. CDR3 sequence reads: CASSGQDGELFF. CDR3 in DNA: TGTGCCAGCAGTGGGCAGGACGGGGAGCTGTTTTTT.

The chain recombines TRBV5-4 with TRBJ2-1; maybe TRBD1 (6 bases). This CDR3 comprises 14 residues. CDR1 and CDR2 from the germline V gene are SGHNT and YYREEE (reference sequence). Trimming pared 4 bases from V and 5 bases from J, leaving 13 bases between. This CDR3 is CASSLLTGHNEQFF. CDR3 nucleotides: TGTGCCAGCAGCCTGCTAACAGGGCACAATGAGCAGTTCTTC.

The J gene is TRBJ1-2, the V gene TRBV28, with TRBD1 matching 11 bases. V dropped 6 bases and J dropped 6; count of bases not matched to a gene: 9. Germline V gene data show CDR1 as MDHEN and CDR2 as SYDVKM. The CDR3 has 15 residues. The CDR3 DNA reads TGTGCCAGCAGCAGTCCCGGGACAGGGGGGGATGGCTACACCTTC. Protein sequence: CASSSPGTGGDGYTF.

With respect to this clone: The junction and the germline gene differ at one end; a read error may be behind it. CDR3 coding DNA: TGTGCCAGTAGTATTCGGGGGATTTTGAAGACTGAAGCTTTCTTT. It encodes CASSIRGILKTEAFF. The V gene is TRBV19, the J gene TRBJ1-1, with a possible D match to TRBD1 (5 bases). Germline V gives CDR1 LNHDA, CDR2 SQIVND (reference sequence). The CDR3 spans 15 residues.

This chain connects TRBV7-8 to TRBJ2-7; 9 nucleotides match TRBD1. Germline-derived CDR1 and CDR2 are SGHVS and FQNEAQ. CDR3 length equals 15 residues. Unmatched junction bases numbered 6, after V lost 4 bases and J lost 2 bases. The CDR3 nucleotides are TGTGCCAGCAGCTCTGGACAGGGGCGACCCTACGAGCAGTACTTC. The encoded protein is CASSSGQGRPYEQYF.

The chain uses TRBV5-1 and TRBJ2-5; the D gene is possibly TRBD2 (5 bases). The CDR3 sequence is 15 residues long. Per the germline V gene, CDR1 is SGHRS and CDR2 is YFSETQ. V was pared by 5 bases and J by 5 bases, with 19 bases between. CDR3 amino acids: CASSLESLGKETQYF. As DNA, the CDR3 is TGCGCCAGCAGTCTGGAAAGCCTCGGGAAGGAGACCCAGTACTTC.

The rearrangement links TRBV25-1 to TRBJ1-5; D call uncertain. This CDR3 contains 13 residues. Trimming removed 1 base from V and 3 bases from J, with 4 bases in between. CDR1 and CDR2 (germline): MGHDK, SYGVNS. Written as DNA, the CDR3 is TGTGCCAGCAGTGAATCCAACAATCAGCCCCAGCATTTT. Translating gives CASSESNNQPQHF.

The CDR3 bases are TGTGCCTGGAGCAGGGGTCGTTTTAGCAATCAGCCCCAGCATTTT. It codes for CAWSRGRFSNQPQHF. This chain uses TRBV30 with TRBJ1-5, with D possibly TRBD1 on 6 matching bases. CDR3 length: 15 residues. CDR1 and CDR2 (germline): GTSNPN, SVGIG (reference sequence). V was trimmed by 3 bases and J by 0 bases, leaving 12 bases between them.

This rearrangement joins TRBV30 to TRBJ1-1; tentative D call: TRBD1 (5 bases). The CDR3 loop spans 14 amino acids. V lost 1 base to trimming and J lost 5 bases, with 14 bases between them. CDR1 GTSNPN and CDR2 SVGIG come from the germline V gene (reference sequence). CDR3 bases: TGTGCCTGGAGTGGTCTCGGGGGTTGGACTGAAGCTTTCTTT. This translates into CAWSGLGGWTEAFF.

The J gene is TRBJ1-4, the V gene TRBV19; 7 bases are a match to TRBD1. J lost 4 bases, V lost 6 bases, and 2 bases had no gene match. The CDR3 loop spans 13 amino acids. CDR1 and CDR2 (germline): LNHDA, SQIVND (reference sequence). In DNA, the CDR3 is TGTGCCAGTAGCGGGACAGATAATGAAAAACTGTTTTTT. It is translated as CASSGTDNEKLFF.

J is TRBJ1-2 and V is TRBV30; no clear D gene. The CDR3 contains 11 residues. V was trimmed by 5 bases and J by 4 bases, leaving 8 bases between them. The germline V gene encodes CDR1 GTSNPN and CDR2 SVGIG (reference sequence). The CDR3: CAWVGIYGYTF. CDR3 coding DNA: TGTGCCTGGGTCGGGATCTATGGCTACACCTTC.

The rearrangement links TRBV4-1 to TRBJ2-3; D is unresolved. Trimming took 0 bases from V and 2 from J, leaving 15 bases between them. This CDR3 has 17 residues. Germline lookup yields CDR1 MGHRA and CDR2 YSYEKL. CDR3 protein: CASSQEPLSSYTDTQYF. CDR3 bases: TGCGCCAGCAGCCAAGAGCCACTTTCCTCTTACACAGATACGCAGTATTTT.

Details on this clone: At one end the junction does not follow the germline gene, possibly because of a read error. This chain connects TRBV2 to TRBJ1-4; 8 nucleotides match TRBD1. CDR3 length: 12 residues. The germline gives CDR1 SNHLY, CDR2 FYNNEI. The CDR3 nucleotides read TGTGCCAGCAGTTCCCGAATCGGGACAGGCTATTTT. Residues: CASSSRIGTGYF. Full variable domain (remainder filled in from reference TRBV2 and TRBJ1-4): EPEVTQTPSHQVTQMGQEVILRCVPISNHLYFYWYRQILGQKVEFLVSFYNNEISEKSEIFDDQFSVERPDGSNFTLKIRSTKLEDSAMYFCASSSRIGTGYFGSGTQLSVL.

On this clone itself: Its ends do not fully match the called genes, so a read error is possible. This chain uses TRBV19 with TRBJ2-5; 9 positions match TRBD2. Germline values: CDR1 LNHDA, CDR2 SQIVND (reference sequence). CDR3 size: 13 residues. CDR3 DNA sequence: TGTGCCAGTAGTATTCGGACTAGCGACACCCACTACTTC. This gives the protein CASSIRTSDTHYF.